The T cell receptor (beta chain) described here comes from a study of blood T cell repertoires in COVID-19. Study-level background: Samples representing acute and convalescent COVID-19 were sourced from the United States, Italy and Spain.

Produced via immunoSEQ multiplex PCR; TCRdb's table is partial and in-frame only. The sample records hundreds of thousands of clones, 83% being singletons. Sequences were obtained from peripheral blood. The TCR comes from a woman in her fifties or sixties with acute or convalescent COVID-19.

The DNA of the CDR3 is TGTGCCAGCCAGGTCTTCTACAATGAGCAGTTCTTC. Protein: CASQVFYNEQFF. The chain couples TRBV2 to TRBJ2-1; D call uncertain. The CDR3 runs 12 residues. Germline values: CDR1 SNHLY, CDR2 FYNNEI. V dropped 8 bases and J dropped 3 bases, with 8 bases sitting between them.